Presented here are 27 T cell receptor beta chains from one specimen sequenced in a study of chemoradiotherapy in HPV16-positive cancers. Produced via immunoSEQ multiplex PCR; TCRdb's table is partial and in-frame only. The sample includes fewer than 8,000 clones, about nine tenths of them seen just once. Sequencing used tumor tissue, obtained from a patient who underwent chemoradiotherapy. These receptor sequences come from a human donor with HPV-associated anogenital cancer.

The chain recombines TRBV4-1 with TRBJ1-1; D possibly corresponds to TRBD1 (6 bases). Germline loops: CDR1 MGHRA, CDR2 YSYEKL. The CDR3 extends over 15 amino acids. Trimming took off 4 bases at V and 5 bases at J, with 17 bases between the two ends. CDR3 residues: CASSLEGGLGTEAFF. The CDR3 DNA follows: TGCGCCAGCAGCCTCGAAGGGGGTTTGGGAACTGAAGCTTTCTTT.

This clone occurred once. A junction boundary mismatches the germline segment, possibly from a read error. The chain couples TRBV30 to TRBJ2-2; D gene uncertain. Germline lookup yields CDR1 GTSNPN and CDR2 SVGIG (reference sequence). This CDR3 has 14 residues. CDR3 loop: CTWTRLANTGELFF. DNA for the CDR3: TGTACCTGGACCCGGCTCGCGAATACCGGGGAGCTGTTTTTT.

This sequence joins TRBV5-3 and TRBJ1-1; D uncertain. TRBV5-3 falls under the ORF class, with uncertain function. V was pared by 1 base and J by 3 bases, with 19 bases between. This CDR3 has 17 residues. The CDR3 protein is CARSLTSDGSRDTEAFF. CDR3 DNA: TGTGCCAGAAGCTTGACCAGTGATGGGAGTCGGGACACTGAAGCTTTCTTT.

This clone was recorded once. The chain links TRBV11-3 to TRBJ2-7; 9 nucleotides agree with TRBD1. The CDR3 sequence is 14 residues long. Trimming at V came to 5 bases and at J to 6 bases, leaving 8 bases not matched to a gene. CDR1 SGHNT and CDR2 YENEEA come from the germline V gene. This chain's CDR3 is CASSRPDRGSEQYF. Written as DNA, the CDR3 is TGTGCCAGCAGCCGTCCGGACAGGGGAAGCGAGCAGTACTTC.

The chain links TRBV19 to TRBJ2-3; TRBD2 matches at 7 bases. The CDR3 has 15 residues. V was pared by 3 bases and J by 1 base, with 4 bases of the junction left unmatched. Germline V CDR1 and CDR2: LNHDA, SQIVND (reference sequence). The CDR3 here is CASSISLAGTDTQYF. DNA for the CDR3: TGTGCCAGTAGTATCTCCCTAGCGGGCACAGATACGCAGTATTTT.

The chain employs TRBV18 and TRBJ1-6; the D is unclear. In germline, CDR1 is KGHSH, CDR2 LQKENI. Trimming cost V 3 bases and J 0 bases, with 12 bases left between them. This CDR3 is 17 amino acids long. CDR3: CASSPDGMSSYNSPLHF. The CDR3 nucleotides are TGTGCCAGCTCACCGGACGGGATGAGCTCCTATAATTCACCCCTCCACTTT.

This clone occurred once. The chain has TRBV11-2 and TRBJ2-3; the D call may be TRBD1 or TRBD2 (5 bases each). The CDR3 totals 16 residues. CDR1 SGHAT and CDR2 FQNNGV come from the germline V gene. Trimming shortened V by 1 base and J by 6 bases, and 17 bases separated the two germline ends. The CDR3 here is CASSLARDPKSDTQYF. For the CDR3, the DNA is TGTGCCAGCAGCTTAGCCCGGGACCCCAAATCGGATACGCAGTATTTT.

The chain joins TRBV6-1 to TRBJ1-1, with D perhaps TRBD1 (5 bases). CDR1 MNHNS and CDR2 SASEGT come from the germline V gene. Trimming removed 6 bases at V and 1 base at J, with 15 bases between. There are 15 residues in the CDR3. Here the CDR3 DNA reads TGTGCCAGCAGCTCAGACAGTCCGGCGAACACTGAAGCTTTCTTT. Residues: CASSSDSPANTEAFF.

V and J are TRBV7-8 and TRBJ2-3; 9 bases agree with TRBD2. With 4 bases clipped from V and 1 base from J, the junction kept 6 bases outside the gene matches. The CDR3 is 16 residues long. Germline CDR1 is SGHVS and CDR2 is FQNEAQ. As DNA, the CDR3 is TGTGCCAGCAGCTCTGTAGCGGGAGTGGGCACAGATACGCAGTATTTT. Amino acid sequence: CASSSVAGVGTDTQYF.

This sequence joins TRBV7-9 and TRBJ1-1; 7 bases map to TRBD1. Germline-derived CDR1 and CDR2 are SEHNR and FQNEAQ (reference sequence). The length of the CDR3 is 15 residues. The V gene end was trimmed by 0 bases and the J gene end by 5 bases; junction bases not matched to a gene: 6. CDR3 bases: TGTGCCAGCAGCTTAGCACAGGGGCGTTGGACTGAAGCTTTCTTT. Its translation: CASSLAQGRWTEAFF. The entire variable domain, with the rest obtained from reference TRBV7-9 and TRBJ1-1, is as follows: DTGVSQNPRHKITKRGQNVTFRCDPISEHNRLYWYRQTLGQGPEFLTYFQNEAQLEKSRLLSDRFSAERPKGSFSTLEIQRTEQGDSAMYLCASSLAQGRWTEAFFGQGTRLTVV.

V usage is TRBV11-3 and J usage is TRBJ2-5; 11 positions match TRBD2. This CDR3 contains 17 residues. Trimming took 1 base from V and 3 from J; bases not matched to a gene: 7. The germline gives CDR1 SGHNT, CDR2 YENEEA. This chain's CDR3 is CASSLGAGTSGEETQYF. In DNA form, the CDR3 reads TGTGCCAGCAGCTTAGGCGCCGGGACTAGCGGTGAAGAGACCCAGTACTTC.

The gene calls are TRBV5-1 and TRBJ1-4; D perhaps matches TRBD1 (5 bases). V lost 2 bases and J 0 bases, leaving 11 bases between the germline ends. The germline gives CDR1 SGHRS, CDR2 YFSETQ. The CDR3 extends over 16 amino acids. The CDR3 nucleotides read TGCGCCAGCAGCTTAGGGGACTCCCCAACTAATGAAAAACTGTTTTTT. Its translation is CASSLGDSPTNEKLFF.

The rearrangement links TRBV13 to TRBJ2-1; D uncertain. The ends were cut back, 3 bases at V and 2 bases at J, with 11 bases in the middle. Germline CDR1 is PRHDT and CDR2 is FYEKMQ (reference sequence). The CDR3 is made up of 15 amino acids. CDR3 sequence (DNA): TGTGCCAGCAGCTTGGTTGGCGCGGCCTACAATGAGCAGTTCTTC. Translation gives CASSLVGAAYNEQFF.

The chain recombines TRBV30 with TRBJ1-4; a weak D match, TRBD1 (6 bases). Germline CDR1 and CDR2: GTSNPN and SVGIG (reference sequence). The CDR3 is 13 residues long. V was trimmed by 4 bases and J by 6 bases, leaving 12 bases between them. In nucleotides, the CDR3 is TGTGCCTGGATAAACAGGGAGGATGAAAAACTGTTTTTT. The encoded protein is CAWINREDEKLFF.

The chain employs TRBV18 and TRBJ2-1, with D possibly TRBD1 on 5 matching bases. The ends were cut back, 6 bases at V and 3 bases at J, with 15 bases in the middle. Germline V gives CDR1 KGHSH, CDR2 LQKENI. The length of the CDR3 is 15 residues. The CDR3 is CASSEPQGGYNEQFF. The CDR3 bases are TGTGCCAGCTCGGAACCGCAGGGTGGCTACAATGAGCAGTTCTTC.

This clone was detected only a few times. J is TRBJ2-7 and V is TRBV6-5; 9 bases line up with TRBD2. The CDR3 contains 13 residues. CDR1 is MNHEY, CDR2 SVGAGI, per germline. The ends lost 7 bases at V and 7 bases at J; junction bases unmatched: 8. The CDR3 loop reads CASTGTSSSEQYF. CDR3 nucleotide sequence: TGTGCCAGCACCGGGACTAGCTCTTCAGAGCAGTACTTC.

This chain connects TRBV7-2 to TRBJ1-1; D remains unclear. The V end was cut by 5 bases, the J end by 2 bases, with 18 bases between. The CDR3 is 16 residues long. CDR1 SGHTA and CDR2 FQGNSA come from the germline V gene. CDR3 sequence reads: CASSLNPPGSNTEAFF. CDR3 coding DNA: TGTGCCAGCAGCCTAAACCCCCCCGGGAGTAACACTGAAGCTTTCTTT.

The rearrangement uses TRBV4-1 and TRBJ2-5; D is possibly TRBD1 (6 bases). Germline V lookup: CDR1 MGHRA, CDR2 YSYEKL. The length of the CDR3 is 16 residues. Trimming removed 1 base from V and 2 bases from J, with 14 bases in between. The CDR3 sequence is CASSQGTAIYQETQYF. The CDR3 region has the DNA TGCGCCAGCAGCCAAGGGACAGCGATTTATCAAGAGACCCAGTACTTC.

The CDR3 nucleotides are TGTGCCAGCAGTCCTATGACAGGGGAAGGGGCCAATGAGCAGTTCTTC. This codes for CASSPMTGEGANEQFF. The chain joins TRBV27 to TRBJ2-1; 8 bases agree with TRBD1. V lost 5 bases, J lost 6 bases, and 12 bases stayed unmatched. The CDR3 contains 16 residues. Germline CDR1 reads MNHEY; CDR2 reads SMNVEV (reference sequence).

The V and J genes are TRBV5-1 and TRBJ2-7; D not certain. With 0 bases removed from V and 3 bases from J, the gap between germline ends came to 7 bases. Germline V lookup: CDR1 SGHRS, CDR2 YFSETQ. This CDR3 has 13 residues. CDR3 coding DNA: TGCGCCAGCAGCTTGGGACACAGCTACGAGCAGTACTTC. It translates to CASSLGHSYEQYF.

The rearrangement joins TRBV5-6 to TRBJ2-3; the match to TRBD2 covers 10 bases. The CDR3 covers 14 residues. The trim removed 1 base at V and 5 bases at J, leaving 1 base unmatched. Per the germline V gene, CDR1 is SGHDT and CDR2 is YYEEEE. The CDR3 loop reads CASSLLAGGDTQYF. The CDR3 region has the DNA TGTGCCAGCAGCTTGTTAGCGGGAGGAGATACGCAGTATTTT.

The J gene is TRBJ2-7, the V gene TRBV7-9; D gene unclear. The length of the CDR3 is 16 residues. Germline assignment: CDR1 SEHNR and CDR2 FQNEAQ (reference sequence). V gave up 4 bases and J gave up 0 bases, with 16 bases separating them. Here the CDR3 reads CASSSSDRPYSYEQYF. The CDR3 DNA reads TGTGCCAGCAGCTCCTCGGACCGCCCATACTCCTACGAGCAGTACTTC.

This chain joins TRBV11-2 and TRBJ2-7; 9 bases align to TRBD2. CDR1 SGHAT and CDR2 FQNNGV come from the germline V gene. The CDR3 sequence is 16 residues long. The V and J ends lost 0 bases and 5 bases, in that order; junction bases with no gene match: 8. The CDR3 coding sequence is TGTGCCAGCAGCTTAGATGTAGCGGGAGTGGTTCACGAGCAGTACTTC. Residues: CASSLDVAGVVHEQYF.

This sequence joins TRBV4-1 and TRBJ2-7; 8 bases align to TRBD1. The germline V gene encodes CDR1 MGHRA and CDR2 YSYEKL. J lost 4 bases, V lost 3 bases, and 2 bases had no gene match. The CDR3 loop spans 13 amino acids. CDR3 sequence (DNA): TGCGCCAGCAGCCACGACAGGGGTTACGAGCAGTACTTC. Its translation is CASSHDRGYEQYF.

CDR3 residues: CASSLQSYEQYF. The CDR3 coding sequence is TGTGCCAGCAGCTTGCAGAGCTACGAGCAGTACTTC. V and J are TRBV11-3 and TRBJ2-7, with D unresolved. The CDR3 covers 12 residues. Germline V CDR1 and CDR2: SGHNT, YENEEA. V shed 3 bases and J shed 3 bases, with 6 bases lying between them. Using reference TRBV11-3 and TRBJ2-7 for the parts outside the CDR3, the full variable domain is EAGVVQSPRYKIIEKKQPVAFWCNPISGHNTLYWYLQNLGQGPELLIRYENEEAVDDSQLPKDRFSAERLKGVDSTLKIQPAELGDSAVYLCASSLQSYEQYFGPGTRLTVT.

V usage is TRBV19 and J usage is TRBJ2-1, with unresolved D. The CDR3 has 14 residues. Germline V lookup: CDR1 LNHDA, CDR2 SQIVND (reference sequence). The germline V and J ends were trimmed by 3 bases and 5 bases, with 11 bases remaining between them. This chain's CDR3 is CASSIRAYNNEQFF. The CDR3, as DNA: TGTGCCAGTAGTATTCGGGCCTACAACAATGAGCAGTTCTTC.

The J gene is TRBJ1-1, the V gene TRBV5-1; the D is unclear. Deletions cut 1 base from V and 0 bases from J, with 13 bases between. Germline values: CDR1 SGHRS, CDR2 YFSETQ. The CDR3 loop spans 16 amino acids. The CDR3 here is CASSLSRRNLNTEAFF. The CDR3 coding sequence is TGCGCCAGCAGCTTGTCACGGAGGAACTTGAACACTGAAGCTTTCTTT.